This section outlines one TCR beta chain sequence together with its context. This entry belongs to a study of CD8 T cells in Susac syndrome. Roughly 0.45 to 1 ug RNA was reverse transcribed with random hexamers. It was immunoSEQ multiplex PCR that amplified TCR beta CDR3 across 54 Vbeta and 13 Jbeta. TCRdb called the immunoSEQ multiplex PCR reads again in MiXCR, with one record for every CDR3 protein. The data show about 300,000 distinct CDR3 sequences, with 85% seen just once and about 0.22% held by the top ten. The origin of this receptor is a human donor with multiple sclerosis. Specimen: CD8+ T cells from PBMCs.

CDR3 nucleotide sequence: TGTGCCAGCAGCCGAAGGAGGGGACAGTACACTGAAGCTTTCTTT. Residues: CASSRRRGQYTEAFF. This rearrangement joins TRBV7-4 to TRBJ1-1, with 7 bases lining up with TRBD1. Germline loops: CDR1 SGHVT, CDR2 SQSDAQ. This CDR3 comprises 15 residues. The ends lost 5 bases at V and 3 bases at J; junction bases unmatched: 9.